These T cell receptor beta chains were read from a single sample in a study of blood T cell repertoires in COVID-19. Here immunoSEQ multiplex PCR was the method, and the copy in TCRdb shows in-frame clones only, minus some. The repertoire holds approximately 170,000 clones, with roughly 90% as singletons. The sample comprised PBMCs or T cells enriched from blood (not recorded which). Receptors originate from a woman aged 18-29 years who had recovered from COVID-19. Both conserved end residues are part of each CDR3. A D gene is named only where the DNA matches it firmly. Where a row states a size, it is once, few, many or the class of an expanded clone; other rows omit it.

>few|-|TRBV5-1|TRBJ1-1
TGCGCCAGCAGCCTGTCTAGGGGAAGGGGCACTGAAGCTTTCTTT
CASSLSRGRGTEAFF
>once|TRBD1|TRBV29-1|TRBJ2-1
TGCAGCGTTGAAGGACAGGGGCAAGCCAAGCAGTTCTTC
CSVEGQGQAKQFF
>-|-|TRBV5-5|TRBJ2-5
TGTGCCAGCAGCCTCCAAGAGACCCAGTACTTC
CASSLQETQYF
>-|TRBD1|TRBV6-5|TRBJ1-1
TGTGCCAGCAGTTGGGGGACAGCGAACACTGAAGCTTTCTTT
CASSWGTANTEAFF
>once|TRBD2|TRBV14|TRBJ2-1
TGTGCCAGCAGCCAAGTGGCCGGACTAGCGGGAGGATCCAATGAGCAGTTCTTC
CASSQVAGLAGGSNEQFF
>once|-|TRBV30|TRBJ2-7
TGTGCCTGGGCCTATCGGAGTGGCGACTACGAGCAGTACTTC
CAWAYRSGDYEQYF
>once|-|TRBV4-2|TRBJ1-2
TGTGCCAGCAGCCAAGAAGCAGGGATGTATGGCTACACCTTC
CASSQEAGMYGYTF
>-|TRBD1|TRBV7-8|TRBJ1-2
TGTGCCAGCAGCTTAGGCCCGGGACAGGCAATCTATGGCTACACCTTC
CASSLGPGQAIYGYTF
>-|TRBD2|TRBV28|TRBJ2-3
TGTGCCAGCATCCCCCGGGGGGGAGGGCCACCTGTCCCAGATACGCAGTATTTT
CASIPRGGGPPVPDTQYF
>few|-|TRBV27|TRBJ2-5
TGTGCCAGCAGTCTCCTCGGGACTTTTGAGACCCAGTACTTC
CASSLLGTFETQYF
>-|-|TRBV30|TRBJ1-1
TGTGCCTGGAGTGTTAACACGGGCACTGAAGCTTTCTTT
CAWSVNTGTEAFF
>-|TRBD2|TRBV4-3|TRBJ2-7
TGCGCCAGCAGCCAAGGAGGGATAGCGGGAGCTGAGCAGTACTTC
CASSQGGIAGAEQYF
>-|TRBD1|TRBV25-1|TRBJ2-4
TGTGCCACCCAAGACAGGGTGTCAGGAATTCAGTACTTC
CATQDRVSGIQYF
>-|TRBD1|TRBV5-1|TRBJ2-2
TGCGCCAGCAGCTTGGTGCAGGGGGCAGGCGGGGAGCTGTTTTTT
CASSLVQGAGGELFF
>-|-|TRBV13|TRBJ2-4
TGTGCCAGCAGCCGGACACAACAGATCCACATTCAGTACTTC
CASSRTQQIHIQYF
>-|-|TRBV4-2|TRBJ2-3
TGTGCCAGCAGCCAAGATATGATGGGGGGTACGCAGTATTTT
CASSQDMMGGTQYF
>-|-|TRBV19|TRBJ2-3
TGTGCCAGTAGTAACAGGGGCACAGATACGCAGTATTTT
CASSNRGTDTQYF
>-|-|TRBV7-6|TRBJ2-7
TGTGCCAGCAGCTTGGCGGGGGCGCTCGAGCAGTACTTC
CASSLAGALEQYF
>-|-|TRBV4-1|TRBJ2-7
TGCGCCAGCAGCCAAGTGGAGAGCTCCTACGAGCAGTACTTC
CASSQVESSYEQYF
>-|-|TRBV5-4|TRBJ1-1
TGTGCCAGCAGGCAAACGGACAGAACGAACGCTGAAGCTTTCTTT
CASRQTDRTNAEAFF
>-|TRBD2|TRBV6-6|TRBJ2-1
TGTGCCAGCAGTGCTAGCGGGACATTCTACAATGAGCAGTTCTTC
CASSASGTFYNEQFF
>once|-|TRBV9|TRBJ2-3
TGTGCCAGCAGCGTAGCCGGGGTCTCTAGCACAGATACGCAGTATTTT
CASSVAGVSSTDTQYF
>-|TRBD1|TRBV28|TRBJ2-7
TGTGCCAGCAGCCATAGGACAGGGAACTACGAGCAGTACTTC
CASSHRTGNYEQYF
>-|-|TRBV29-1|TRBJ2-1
TGCAGCGTAGGGGGATATGAGCAGTTCTTC
CSVGGYEQFF
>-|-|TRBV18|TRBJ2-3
TGTGCCAGCTCACTTAAGACAGGCCCGTTGACCACAGATACGCAGTATTTT
CASSLKTGPLTTDTQYF
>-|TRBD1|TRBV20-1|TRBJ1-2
TGCAGTGCTAGGCAGGGGGGAGGCTACACCTTC
CSARQGGGYTF
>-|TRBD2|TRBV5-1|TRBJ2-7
TGCGCCAGCAGCTCAACTAGCGACGAGCAGTACTTC
CASSSTSDEQYF
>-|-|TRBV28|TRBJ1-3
TGTGCCAGCAGTTACCGGGACACTGGAAACACCATATATTTT
CASSYRDTGNTIYF
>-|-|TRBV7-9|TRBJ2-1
TGTGCCAGCAGCTTCCTAGCTTTGAGTGCCTACAATGAGCAGTTCTTC
CASSFLALSAYNEQFF
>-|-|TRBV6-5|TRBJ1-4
TGTGCCAGCAGTTACTCAGGGCAGGGAGGGGAAAAACTGTTTTTT
CASSYSGQGGEKLFF
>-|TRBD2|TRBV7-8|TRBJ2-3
TGTGCCAGCAGCTTAGTAAGGACTAGACCCACAGATACGCAGTATTTT
CASSLVRTRPTDTQYF
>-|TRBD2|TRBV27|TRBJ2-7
TGTGCCAGCAGTCCAATCGGGTTCGGGAGGGCCGCTTACGAGCAGTACTTC
CASSPIGFGRAAYEQYF
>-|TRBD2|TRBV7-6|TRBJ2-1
TGTGCCAGCGGCTTCCTTGGCGGGAGGGCGGGTGAGCAGTTCTTC
CASGFLGGRAGEQFF
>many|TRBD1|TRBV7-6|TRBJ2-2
TGTGCCAGCAGCTTAGGGACAGGGGGCTTCGGGGAGCTGTTTTTT
CASSLGTGGFGELFF
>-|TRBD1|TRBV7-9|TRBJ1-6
TGTGCCAGCAGCTTCAGGGGGGCTGTGGGCAATTCACCCCTCCACTTT
CASSFRGAVGNSPLHF
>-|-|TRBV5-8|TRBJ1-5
TGTGCCAGCAGTTTCGTGACAGGCTATAGCAATCAGCCCCAGCATTTT
CASSFVTGYSNQPQHF
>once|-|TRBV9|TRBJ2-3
TGTGCCAGCAGCCCCCGGGAGCGAACCTTAACAGATACGCAGTATTTT
CASSPRERTLTDTQYF
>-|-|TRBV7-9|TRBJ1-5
TGTGCCAGCAGCTTAGAGCAGGGGTTAAGCGACAATCAGCCCCAGCATTTT
CASSLEQGLSDNQPQHF
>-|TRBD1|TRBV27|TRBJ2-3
TGTGCCAGCAGTTTCGGCAGGGGGCGCGCAGATACGCAGTATTTT
CASSFGRGRADTQYF
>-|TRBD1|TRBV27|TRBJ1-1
TGTGCCAGCAGCCAAGATAGGACAGGGTACACTGAAGCTTTCTTT
CASSQDRTGYTEAFF
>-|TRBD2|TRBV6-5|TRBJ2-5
TGTGCCAGCAGTTACGCGGCGGGAGGGGAGACCCAGTACTTC
CASSYAAGGETQYF
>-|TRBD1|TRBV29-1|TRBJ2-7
TGCAGCGTCCTATCGAACTCGGATACAGGGGCCTACGAGCAGTACTTC
CSVLSNSDTGAYEQYF
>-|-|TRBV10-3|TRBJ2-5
TGTGCCATCAGTGAGGAGATCGGGAAGCAAGAGACCCAGTACTTC
CAISEEIGKQETQYF
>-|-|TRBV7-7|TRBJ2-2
TGTGCTAGCAGCCCCCCAGGGGCCGGGGAGCTGTTTTTT
CASSPPGAGELFF
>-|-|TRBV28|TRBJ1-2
TGTGCCAGCAGTTTAAGCGGCTACGACTATGGCTACACCTTC
CASSLSGYDYGYTF
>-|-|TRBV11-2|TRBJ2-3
TGTGCCAGCGATAAGGGCCGGGACTTCACAGATACGCAGTATTTT
CASDKGRDFTDTQYF
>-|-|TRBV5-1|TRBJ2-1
TGCGCCAGCAGCTTTCTGGGACTTCCAGATGAGCAGTTCTTC
CASSFLGLPDEQFF
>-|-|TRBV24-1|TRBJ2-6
TGTGCCACCAGTGATTCATCCAGAAGCTCTGGGGCCAACGTCCTGACTTTC
CATSDSSRSSGANVLTF
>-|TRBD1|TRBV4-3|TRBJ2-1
TGCGCCAGCAGCCCAAAAGAGGGACAGAACAATGAGCAGTTCTTC
CASSPKEGQNNEQFF
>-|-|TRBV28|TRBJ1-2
TGTGCCAGCATTGAAAAACCCAAGCGGGGCTACACCTTC
CASIEKPKRGYTF
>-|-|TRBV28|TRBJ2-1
TGTGCCAGCAAGACGGGTTGGCTAGGGCAGTTCTTC
CASKTGWLGQFF
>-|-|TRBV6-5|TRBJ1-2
TGTGCCAGCAGAGGAGGGGGGGATCTCTATGGCTACACCTTC
CASRGGGDLYGYTF
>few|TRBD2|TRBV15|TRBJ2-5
TGTGCCACCAGCAGAGGGGGGTCCCGGACTAGCAGGGCGACCCAGTACTTC
CATSRGGSRTSRATQYF
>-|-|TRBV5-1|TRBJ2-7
TGCGCCAGCAGCTTGGCAGGGCGGGACCACTACGAGCAGTACTTC
CASSLAGRDHYEQYF
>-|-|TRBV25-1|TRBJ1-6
TGTGCCAGCAGTATCTTCGGCCGGGGGGTGGCACCCCTCCACTTT
CASSIFGRGVAPLHF
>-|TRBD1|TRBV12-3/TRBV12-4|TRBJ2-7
TGTGCCAGCAGTACGGGACAGAGGGCCGAGCAGTACTTC
CASSTGQRAEQYF
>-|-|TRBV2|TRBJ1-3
TGTGCCAGCAGCGCCGAGAGCTCTGGAAACACCATATATTTT
CASSAESSGNTIYF
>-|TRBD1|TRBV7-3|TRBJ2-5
TGTGCCAGCAGCTTAAACGTAATCGACAGGGGCTTGGAGACCCAGTACTTC
CASSLNVIDRGLETQYF
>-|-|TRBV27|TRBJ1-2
TGTGCCAGCAGTTTACAGGGGCAGGGACGGGGCAATGGCTACACCTTC
CASSLQGQGRGNGYTF